This T cell receptor (beta chain) derives from a study of blood T cell repertoires in COVID-19. Original processing methods: Reference gene primer amplification yielded estimated nucleated cell counts. Repertoires were generated with immunoSEQ multiplex PCR, while TCRdb's copy carries only in-frame clones and drops some. V, J and clone size were drawn from that table, and D and trimming were deduced from the DNA. The sample has around 56,000 clones, around 87% seen once. CDR3 length: 16 residues. Germline CDR1 and CDR2: SGHDT and YYEEEE. Germline trimming cut 1 base from V and 2 bases from J; bases unmatched to any gene: 6. This clone was observed a single time.

The chain is built from TRBV5-6 and TRBJ2-7; 10 positions match TRBD2. Sequencing was carried out using peripheral blood. The clonotype originates from a man in his fifties or sixties with active or convalescent COVID-19. DNA for the CDR3: TGTGCCAGCAGCTTGATCCGGACTAGCGGAGCCTACGAGCAGTACTTC. Protein: CASSLIRTSGAYEQYF.